This TCR beta chain was recovered during a study of blood T cell repertoires in COVID-19. This clone showed up just a few times. V gave up 8 bases and J gave up 4 bases; unmatched junction bases: 6. Germline V gene lookup returns CDR1 KGHDR and CDR2 SFDVKD. This CDR3 region has 14 residues. How the authors handled the data: Nucleated cell counts were estimated from reference gene primer amplification. This table comes from immunoSEQ multiplex PCR, and its TCRdb copy is limited to in-frame clones, with some not included. V and J calls and clone size are as listed in that table; D and trimming were resolved from the DNA. The repertoire includes about 74,000 clones, over 70% of them detected once, and about 21% sits in the top ten.

The chain joins TRBV24-1 to TRBJ2-2; TRBD2 matches 7 bases. The sample comprised peripheral blood. This receptor was obtained from a man between 70 and 80 years old with acute or convalescent COVID-19. This chain's CDR3 is CATKAGVGTGELFF. In DNA form, the CDR3 reads TGTGCCACCAAGGCGGGAGTAGGCACCGGGGAGCTGTTTTTT.